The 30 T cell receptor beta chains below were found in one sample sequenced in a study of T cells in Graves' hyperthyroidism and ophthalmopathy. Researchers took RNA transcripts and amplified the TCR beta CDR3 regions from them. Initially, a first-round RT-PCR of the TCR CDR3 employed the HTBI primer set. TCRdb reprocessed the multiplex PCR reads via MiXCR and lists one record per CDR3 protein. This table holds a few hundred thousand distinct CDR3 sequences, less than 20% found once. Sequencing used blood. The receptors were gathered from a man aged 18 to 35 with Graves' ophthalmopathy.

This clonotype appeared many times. The CDR3 loop reads CASSRGQRTEAFF. For the CDR3, the DNA is TGCGCCAGCAGCCGAGGACAGCGGACTGAAGCTTTCTTT. The rearrangement links TRBV4-1 to TRBJ1-1; D possibly corresponds to TRBD1 (6 bases). The CDR3 covers 13 residues. CDR1 is MGHRA and CDR2 is YSYEKL in the germline V gene. Between the trimmed V and J ends, which lost 4 bases and 5 bases, there was a span of 11 bases.

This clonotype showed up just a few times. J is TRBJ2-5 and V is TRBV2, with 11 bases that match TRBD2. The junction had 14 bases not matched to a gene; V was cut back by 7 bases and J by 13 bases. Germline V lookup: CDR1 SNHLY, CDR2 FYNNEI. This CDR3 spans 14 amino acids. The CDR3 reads CASNTASGGIKRYF. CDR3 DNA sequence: TGTGCCAGCAATACGGCTAGCGGGGGGATTAAACGGTACTTC.

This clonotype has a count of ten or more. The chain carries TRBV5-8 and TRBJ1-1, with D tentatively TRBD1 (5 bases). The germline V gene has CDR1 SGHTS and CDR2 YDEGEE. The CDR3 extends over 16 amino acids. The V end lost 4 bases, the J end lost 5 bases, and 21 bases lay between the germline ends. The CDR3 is CASSGGGWTGRTEAFF. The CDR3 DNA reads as TGTGCCAGCAGCGGGGGTGGGTGGACGGGAAGGACTGAAGCTTTCTTT. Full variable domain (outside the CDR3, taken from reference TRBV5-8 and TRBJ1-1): EAGVTQSPTHLIKTRGQQATLRCSPISGHTSVYWYQQALGLGLQFLLWYDEGEERNRGNFPPRFSGRQFPNYSSELNVNALELEDSALYLCASSGGGWTGRTEAFFGQGTRLTVV.

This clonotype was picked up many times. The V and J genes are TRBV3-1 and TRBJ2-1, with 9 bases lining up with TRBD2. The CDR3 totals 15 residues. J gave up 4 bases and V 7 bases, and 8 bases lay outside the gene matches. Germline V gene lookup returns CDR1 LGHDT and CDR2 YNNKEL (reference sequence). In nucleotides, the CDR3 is TGTGCCAGCACTTCTCGGGCGGGGGGGTACAATGAGCAGTTCTTC. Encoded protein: CASTSRAGGYNEQFF.

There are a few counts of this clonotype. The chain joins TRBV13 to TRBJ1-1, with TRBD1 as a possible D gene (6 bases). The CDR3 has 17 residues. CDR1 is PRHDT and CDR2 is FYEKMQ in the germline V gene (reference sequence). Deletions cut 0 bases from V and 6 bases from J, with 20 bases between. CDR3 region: CASSLGGATGTGAEAFF. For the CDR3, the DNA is TGTGCCAGCAGCTTAGGGGGCGCAACAGGGACGGGGGCTGAAGCTTTCTTT. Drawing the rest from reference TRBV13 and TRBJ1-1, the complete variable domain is AAGVIQSPRHLIKEKRETATLKCYPIPRHDTVYWYQQGPGQDPQFLISFYEKMQSDKGSIPDRFSAQQFSDYHSELNMSSLELGDSALYFCASSLGGATGTGAEAFFGQGTRLTVV.

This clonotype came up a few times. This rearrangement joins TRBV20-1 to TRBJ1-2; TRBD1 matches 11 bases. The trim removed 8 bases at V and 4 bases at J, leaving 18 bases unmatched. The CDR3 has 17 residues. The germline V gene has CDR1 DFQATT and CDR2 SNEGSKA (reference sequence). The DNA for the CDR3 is TGCAGTCTCAGCCCACCAAAGGGACAGGGGGATTTCTATGGCTACACCTTC. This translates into CSLSPPKGQGDFYGYTF.

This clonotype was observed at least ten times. The CDR3 sequence is CASRQGGHNEQFF. For the CDR3, the DNA is TGTGCCAGCCGACAGGGAGGCCACAATGAGCAGTTCTTC. V usage is TRBV2 and J usage is TRBJ2-1; the D gene is possibly TRBD1 (7 bases). This CDR3 has 13 amino acids. The V end lost 8 bases, the J end lost 5 bases, and 13 bases lay between the germline ends. Germline V gene lookup returns CDR1 SNHLY and CDR2 FYNNEI.

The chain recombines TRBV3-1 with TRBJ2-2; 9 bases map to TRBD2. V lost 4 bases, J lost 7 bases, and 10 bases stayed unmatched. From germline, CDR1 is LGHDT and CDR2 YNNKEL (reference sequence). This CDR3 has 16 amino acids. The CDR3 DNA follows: TGTGCCAGCAGCCCTTTGGCGGGGGGGCTTAACGGGGAGCTGTTTTTT. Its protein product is CASSPLAGGLNGELFF. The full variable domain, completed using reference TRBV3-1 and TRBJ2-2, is DTAVSQTPKYLVTQMGNDKSIKCEQNLGHDTMYWYKQDSKKFLKIMFSYNNKELIINETVPNRFSPKSPDKAHLNLHINSLELGDSAVYFCASSPLAGGLNGELFFGEGSRLTVL.

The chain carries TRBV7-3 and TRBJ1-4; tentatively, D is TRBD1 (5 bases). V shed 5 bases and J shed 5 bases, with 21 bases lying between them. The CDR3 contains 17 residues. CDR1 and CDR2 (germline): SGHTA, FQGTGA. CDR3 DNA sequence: TGTGCCAGCAGCCCGCCGCGGATGGGGGTTAGCAATGAAAAACTGTTTTTT. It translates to CASSPPRMGVSNEKLFF.

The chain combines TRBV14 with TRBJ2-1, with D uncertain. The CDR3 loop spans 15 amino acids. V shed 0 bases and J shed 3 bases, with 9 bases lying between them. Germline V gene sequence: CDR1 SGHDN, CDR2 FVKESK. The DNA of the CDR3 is TGTGCCAGCAGCCAAGATGGCAGTTTCTACAATGAGCAGTTCTTC. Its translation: CASSQDGSFYNEQFF.

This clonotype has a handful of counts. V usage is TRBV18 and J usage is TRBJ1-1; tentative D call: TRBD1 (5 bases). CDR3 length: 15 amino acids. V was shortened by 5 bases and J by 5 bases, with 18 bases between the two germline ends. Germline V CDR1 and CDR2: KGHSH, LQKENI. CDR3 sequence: CASSRGLSDLTEAFF. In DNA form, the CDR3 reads TGTGCCAGCTCAAGGGGACTTTCGGATCTGACTGAAGCTTTCTTT. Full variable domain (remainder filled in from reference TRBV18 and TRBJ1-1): NAGVMQNPRHLVRRRGQEARLRCSPMKGHSHVYWYRQLPEEGLKFMVYLQKENIIDESGMPKERFSAEFPKEGPSILRIQQVVRGDSAAYFCASSRGLSDLTEAFFGQGTRLTVV.

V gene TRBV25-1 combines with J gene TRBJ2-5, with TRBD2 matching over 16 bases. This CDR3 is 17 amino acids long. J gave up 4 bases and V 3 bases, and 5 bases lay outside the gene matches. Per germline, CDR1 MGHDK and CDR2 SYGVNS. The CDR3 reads CASSDPGLAGGGETQYF. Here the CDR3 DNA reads TGTGCCAGCAGTGACCCGGGACTAGCGGGGGGGGGAGAGACCCAGTACTTC. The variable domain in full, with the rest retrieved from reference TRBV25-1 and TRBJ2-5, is EADIYQTPRYLVIGTGKKITLECSQTMGHDKMYWYQQDPGMELHLIHYSYGVNSTEKGDLSSESTVSRIRTEHFPLTLESARPSHTSQYLCASSDPGLAGGGETQYFGPGTRLLVL.

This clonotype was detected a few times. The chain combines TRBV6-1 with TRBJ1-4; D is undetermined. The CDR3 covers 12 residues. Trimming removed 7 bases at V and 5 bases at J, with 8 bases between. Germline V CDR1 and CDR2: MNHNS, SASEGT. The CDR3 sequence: CASTSPNEKLFF. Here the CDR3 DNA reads TGTGCCAGCACCTCCCCAAATGAAAAACTGTTTTTT.

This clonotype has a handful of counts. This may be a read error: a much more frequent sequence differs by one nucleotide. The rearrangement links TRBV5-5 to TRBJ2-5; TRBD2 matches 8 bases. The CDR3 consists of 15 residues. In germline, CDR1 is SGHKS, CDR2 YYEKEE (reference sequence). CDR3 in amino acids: CVSSHPGLGGETQYF. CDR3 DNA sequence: TGTGTCAGCAGCCACCCGGGACTAGGGGGTGAGACCCAGTACTTC.

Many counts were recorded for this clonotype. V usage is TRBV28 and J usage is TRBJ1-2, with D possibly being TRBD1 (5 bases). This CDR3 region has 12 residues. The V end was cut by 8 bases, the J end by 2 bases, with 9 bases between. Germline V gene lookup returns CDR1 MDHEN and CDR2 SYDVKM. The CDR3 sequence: CASDGGNYGYTF. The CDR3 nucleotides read TGTGCCAGCGACGGGGGAAACTATGGCTACACCTTC.

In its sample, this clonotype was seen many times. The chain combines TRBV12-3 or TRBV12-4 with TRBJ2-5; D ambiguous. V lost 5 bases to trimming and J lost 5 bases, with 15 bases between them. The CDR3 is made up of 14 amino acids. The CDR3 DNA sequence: TGTGCCAGCAGTCCCCTCACTGGAAGGGAGACCCAGTACTTC. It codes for CASSPLTGRETQYF.

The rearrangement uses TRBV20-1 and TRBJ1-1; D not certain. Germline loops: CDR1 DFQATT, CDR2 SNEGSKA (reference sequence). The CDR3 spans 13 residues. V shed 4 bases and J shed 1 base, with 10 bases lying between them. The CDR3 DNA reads TGCAGTGCTAAAGACGTGAAGAACACTGAAGCTTTCTTT. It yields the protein CSAKDVKNTEAFF.

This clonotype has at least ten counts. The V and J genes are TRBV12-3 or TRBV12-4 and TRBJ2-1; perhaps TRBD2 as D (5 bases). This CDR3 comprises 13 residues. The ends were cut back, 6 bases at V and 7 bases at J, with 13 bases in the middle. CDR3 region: CASSPGIMNEQFF. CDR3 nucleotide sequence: TGTGCCAGCAGCCCCGGGATTATGAATGAGCAGTTCTTC.

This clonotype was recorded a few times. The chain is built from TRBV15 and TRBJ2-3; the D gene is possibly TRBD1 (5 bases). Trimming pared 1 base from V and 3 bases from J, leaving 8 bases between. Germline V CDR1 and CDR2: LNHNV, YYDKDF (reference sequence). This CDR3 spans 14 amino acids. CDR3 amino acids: CATSRGRVTDTQYF. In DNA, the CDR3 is TGTGCCACCAGCAGAGGCAGGGTGACAGATACGCAGTATTTT.

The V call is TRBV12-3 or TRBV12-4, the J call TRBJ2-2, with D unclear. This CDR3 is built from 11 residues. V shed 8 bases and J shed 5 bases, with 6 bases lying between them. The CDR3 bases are TGTGCCAGCGGGTGGACCGGGGAGCTGTTTTTT. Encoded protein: CASGWTGELFF.

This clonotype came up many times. The CDR3 region is CASSLGQGNSYEQYF. The DNA of the CDR3 is TGTGCCAGCTCACTGGGACAGGGTAATTCCTACGAGCAGTACTTC. The rearrangement uses TRBV18 and TRBJ2-7, with 9 bases matching TRBD1. With V trimmed by 4 bases and J by 1 base, 5 bases remained unmatched. Germline CDR1 KGHSH, CDR2 LQKENI. The CDR3 consists of 15 residues. The whole variable domain, filled in from reference TRBV18 and TRBJ2-7, reads NAGVMQNPRHLVRRRGQEARLRCSPMKGHSHVYWYRQLPEEGLKFMVYLQKENIIDESGMPKERFSAEFPKEGPSILRIQQVVRGDSAAYFCASSLGQGNSYEQYFGPGTRLTVT.

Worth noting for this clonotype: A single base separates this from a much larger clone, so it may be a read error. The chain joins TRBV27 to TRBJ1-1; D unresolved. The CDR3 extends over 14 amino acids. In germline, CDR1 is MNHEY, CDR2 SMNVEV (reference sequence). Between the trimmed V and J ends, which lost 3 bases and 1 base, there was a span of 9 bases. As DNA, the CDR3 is TGTGCCAGCAGTTTTGGGCAGAAGAACACTGAAGCTTTCTTT. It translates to CASSFGQKNTEAFF.

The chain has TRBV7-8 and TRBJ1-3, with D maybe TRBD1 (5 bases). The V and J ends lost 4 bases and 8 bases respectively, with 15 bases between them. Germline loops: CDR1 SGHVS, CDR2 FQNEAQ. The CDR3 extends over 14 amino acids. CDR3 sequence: CASSSGGARDTIYF. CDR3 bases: TGTGCCAGCAGCTCGGGGGGAGCTAGAGACACCATATATTTT.

This chain's CDR3 is CASSLENFGQGNQPQHF. The CDR3 bases are TGTGCCAGCAGCTTAGAAAATTTTGGGCAGGGAAATCAGCCCCAGCATTTT. This chain joins TRBV7-2 and TRBJ1-5, with a tentative D call TRBD1 (5 bases). There are 17 residues in the CDR3. V gave up 1 base and J gave up 4 bases, with 17 bases separating them. CDR1 is SGHTA and CDR2 is FQGNSA in the germline V gene.

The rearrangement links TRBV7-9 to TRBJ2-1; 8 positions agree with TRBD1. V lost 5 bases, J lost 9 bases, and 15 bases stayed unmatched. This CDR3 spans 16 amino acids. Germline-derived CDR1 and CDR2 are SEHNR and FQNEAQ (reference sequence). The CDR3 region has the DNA TGTGCCAGCAGCCTTAGGACAGGGTTGGGGCGGGGTGAGCAGTTCTTC. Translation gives CASSLRTGLGRGEQFF.

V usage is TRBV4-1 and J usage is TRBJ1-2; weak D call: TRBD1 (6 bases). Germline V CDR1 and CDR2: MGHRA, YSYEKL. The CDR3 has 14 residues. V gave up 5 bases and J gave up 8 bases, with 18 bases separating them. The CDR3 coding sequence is TGCGCCAGCAGCACACTACAGGGTAGAGGCGGCTACACCTTC. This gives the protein CASSTLQGRGGYTF.

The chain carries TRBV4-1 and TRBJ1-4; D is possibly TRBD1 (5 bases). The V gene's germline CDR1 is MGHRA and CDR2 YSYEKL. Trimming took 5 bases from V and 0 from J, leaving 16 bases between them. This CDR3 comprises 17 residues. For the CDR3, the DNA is TGCGCCAGCAGCACCCGGGACGTACCATCAACTAATGAAAAACTGTTTTTT. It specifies CASSTRDVPSTNEKLFF.

The DNA for the CDR3 is TGCGCCAGCAGCCCCTATGACGCGATCTACGAGCAGTACTTC. This encodes CASSPYDAIYEQYF. The chain links TRBV5-1 to TRBJ2-7; no clear D gene. Germline CDR1 SGHRS, CDR2 YFSETQ. The V and J ends lost 4 bases and 3 bases respectively, with 14 bases between them. This CDR3 has 14 residues.

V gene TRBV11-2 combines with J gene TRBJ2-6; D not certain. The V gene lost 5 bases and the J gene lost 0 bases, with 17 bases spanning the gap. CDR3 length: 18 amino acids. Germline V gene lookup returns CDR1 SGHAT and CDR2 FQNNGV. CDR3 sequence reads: CASSQVMQSLSGANVLTF. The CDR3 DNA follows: TGTGCCAGCAGCCAAGTAATGCAGTCACTCTCTGGGGCCAACGTCCTGACTTTC.

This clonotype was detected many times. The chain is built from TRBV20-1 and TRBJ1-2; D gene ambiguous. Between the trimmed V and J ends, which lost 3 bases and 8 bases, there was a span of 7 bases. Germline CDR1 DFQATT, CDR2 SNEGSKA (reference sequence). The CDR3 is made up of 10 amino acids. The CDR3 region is CSARPDGYTF. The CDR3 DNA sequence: TGCAGTGCTAGGCCTGACGGCTACACCTTC.